This T cell receptor beta chain was captured by sequencing in a study of response to subunit inactivated influenza vaccine. MiXCR, run by TCRdb on the RT-PCR reads, gives a single entry per CDR3 protein. The sample holds about 620,000 distinct CDR3 sequences, 10% to 12% seen once. CDR3 length: 13 residues. In germline, CDR1 is MNHNY, CDR2 SVGAGI (reference sequence). V shed 7 bases and J shed 3 bases, with 13 bases lying between them. These data also featured in a second study, about T cells expressing NK-cell markers. That report notes: What made the TCR beta cDNA was 5'RACE template switching with UMIs. Investigators obtained TCR beta repertoires from sorted CD3+CD56+NKG2C+, CD3+CD56+NKG2C- and CD3+CD56-NKG2C+ T cells. A range of 1.0-7.0% of CD8+ T cells consisted of dominant NKG2C+ clonotypes in about six donors. There were a few donors in whom these clonotypes also led the CD3+CD56-NKG2C+ fraction.

This chain connects TRBV6-6 to TRBJ2-7; the D call may be TRBD1 or TRBD2 (5 bases each). Sample: PBMCs from blood, taken on the day of vaccination. The source of this sequence is a man aged 45-65 years who received an inactivated influenza vaccine. CDR3 protein: CASKRDVDYEQYF. Here the CDR3 DNA reads TGTGCCAGCAAAAGGGACGTTGACTACGAGCAGTACTTC.